This T cell receptor beta chain stems from a study of blood T cell repertoires in COVID-19. Study-level information: Specimens from acute and convalescent COVID-19 originated in the United States, Italy and Spain. T cells, B-cell-depleted T cells, or PBMCs provided the cDNA or gDNA that served as material.

The data were produced by immunoSEQ multiplex PCR, yet TCRdb's version contains in-frame clones alone and is incomplete. The sample consists of 200,000 to 250,000 clones, around 83% of them appearing once. The CDR3 spans 12 residues. With 7 bases removed from V and 2 bases from J, the gap between germline ends came to 11 bases. The germline V gene has CDR1 SQVTM and CDR2 ANQGSEA. The chain recombines TRBV29-1 with TRBJ2-5; unclear D gene. Sequenced: peripheral blood. This sequence originates from a woman in her 50s with COVID-19, enrolled during active disease. The CDR3 sequence: CSALLSQETQYF. For the CDR3, the DNA is TGCAGCGCCCTTCTTTCGCAAGAGACCCAGTACTTC.